This TCR beta chain emerged from a study of T-cell reconstitution after alpha-beta-depleted transplantation in children. Unique molecular identifiers were incorporated during preparation of the TCRbeta library. From the PCR reads, TCRdb called clonotypes with MiXCR, one entry per CDR3 protein. Of roughly 500,000 distinct CDR3 sequences detected, roughly a tenth appear once; the ten largest clones hold just over 2%. This clonotype was counted many times. The material was PBMCs, obtained before TCRalphabeta/CD19-depleted stem cell transplant. The sequence came from a child aged 2-15 years with inherited bone marrow failure, due to receive a stem cell transplant.

The CDR3 coding sequence is TGTGCCAGCAGCTTAGCCGGGGCAGGGGGGGCCTACGAGCAGTACTTC. Its translation: CASSLAGAGGAYEQYF. V is TRBV7-9 and J is TRBJ2-7; D assignment may be TRBD1 or TRBD2 (7 bases each). Per germline, CDR1 SEHNR and CDR2 FQNEAQ (reference sequence). V was pared by 0 bases and J by 2 bases, with 14 bases between. CDR3 size: 16 residues.